Listed below are T cell receptor beta chains from one sample, sequenced in a study of T cells in narcolepsy. The table came from immunoSEQ multiplex PCR; TCRdb's copy has only in-frame clones and leaves some out. The sample contains over 25,000 clones, 75% to 85% of which appear only once. The sequencing sample was made of memory (CD45RA-) CD4+ T cells from blood. The receptors originated from a human donor in good health. CDR3s include the opening cysteine and the closing phenylalanine or tryptophan. Fields, in order: J gene, V gene, D gene, clone size, CDR3 DNA, CDR3 protein. D genes are given only for firm matches. Size is omitted from some rows. Given values are once, few, many or a class for expanded clones.

TRBJ2-5	TRBV21-1	-	few	TGTGCCAGCAGCAGAGAAGAGACCCAGTACTTC	CASSREETQYF
TRBJ1-3	TRBV9	-	-	TGTGCCAGCAGGTCTTCTGGAAACACCATATATTTT	CASRSSGNTIYF
TRBJ1-1	TRBV6-4	TRBD1	-	TGTGCCAGCAGTGACTCAGAAGGTTGGGCGGTGATGGGGGACAGGCCGGACTTGACTGAAGCTTTCTTT	CASSDSEGWAVMGDRPDLTEAFF
TRBJ2-7	TRBV11-2	TRBD2	-	TGTGCCAGCAGCGTGGGAGGGCTCGGCTACGAGCAGTACTTC	CASSVGGLGYEQYF
TRBJ2-3	TRBV6-1	-	once	TGTGCCAGCAGCGGAGGGGGGTCGGGCACAGATACGCAGTATTTT	CASSGGGSGTDTQYF
TRBJ1-6	TRBV6-1	-	-	TGTGCCAGCAGTTTCGACGGGAATTCACCCCTCCACTTT	CASSFDGNSPLHF
TRBJ2-3	TRBV2	-	-	TGTGCCAGCACCTCCGGGTTGGTCGGGGCAGATACGCAGTATTTT	CASTSGLVGADTQYF
TRBJ2-1	TRBV6-5	-	-	TGTGCCAGCAGTGATGGGCGAATTGATGAGCAGTTCTTC	CASSDGRIDEQFF
TRBJ2-5	TRBV9	TRBD1	once	TGTGCCAGCAGCCCTAGACAGGGGGCCCGCCTAGAGACCCAGTACTTC	CASSPRQGARLETQYF
TRBJ2-5	TRBV19	TRBD2	-	TGTGCCAGTAGTCACCTAGCGCCCGGGGGGGAGCAGTACTTC	CASSHLAPGGEQYF
TRBJ2-6	TRBV9	TRBD2	-	TGTGCCAGCAGCCCCGGCGGGGGTTCTGGGGCCAACGTCCTGACTTTC	CASSPGGGSGANVLTF
TRBJ1-1	TRBV18	-	-	TGTGCCAGCTCTTCTCAGAAGAACACTGAAGCTTTCTTT	CASSSQKNTEAFF
TRBJ1-1	TRBV5-6	-	few	TGTGCCAGCAGCTTGTCGTCCACCGATGGAGCTTTCTTT	CASSLSSTDGAFF
TRBJ2-2	TRBV28	-	once	TGTGCCAGCAGTAGGCCAGACCAGAACACCGGGGAGCTGTTTTTT	CASSRPDQNTGELFF
TRBJ1-4	TRBV9	-	-	TGTGCCAGCAGCGTCCTGCCCCAGAAAGGGGAAAAACTGTTTTTT	CASSVLPQKGEKLFF
TRBJ2-7	TRBV15	-	-	TGTGCCACCAGCAGAGCAGATTCTTCCTACGAGCAGTACTTC	CATSRADSSYEQYF
TRBJ1-1	TRBV6-5	TRBD1	-	TGTGCCAGCAAGCGACAGGGCGAAGCTTTCTTT	CASKRQGEAFF
TRBJ2-5	TRBV18	-	-	TGTGCCAGCTCAGGAGGGTTCCAAGAGACCCAGTACTTC	CASSGGFQETQYF
TRBJ1-4	TRBV5-1	-	few	TGCGCCAGCAGCCGAGGGGGGGACCCAACTAATGAAAAACTGTTTTTT	CASSRGGDPTNEKLFF
TRBJ2-5	TRBV6-1	-	few	TGTGCCAGCAGTGGAGGCGGAGCCCAAGAGACCCAGTACTTC	CASSGGGAQETQYF
TRBJ1-1	TRBV6-5	-	-	TGTGCCAGCAGTGCAGGGATCGGCCCCACTGAAGCTTTCTTT	CASSAGIGPTEAFF
TRBJ1-1	TRBV10-3	-	-	TGTGCCATCAGTGAGTCACAGGACTTGAACACTGAAGCTTTCTTT	CAISESQDLNTEAFF
TRBJ1-1	TRBV6-1	TRBD1	once	TGTGCCAGCTCTTTCCCCGGGACAGCGAACACTGAAGCTTTCTTT	CASSFPGTANTEAFF
TRBJ2-2	TRBV19	-	-	TGTGCCAGTAGTTCCCCCCCAGGGGGGAAGTTGATCGGGGAGCTGTTTTTT	CASSSPPGGKLIGELFF
TRBJ1-1	TRBV11-2	TRBD1	-	TGTGCCAGCAGCTCAGCCCCCGGGACAGGGGGCGCCGTGTTCACTGAAGCTTTCTTT	CASSSAPGTGGAVFTEAFF
TRBJ2-1	TRBV6-6	-	-	TGTGCCAGCAGTTCGACCCGAGGGGTCTACAATGAGCAGTTCTTC	CASSSTRGVYNEQFF
TRBJ1-5	TRBV28	-	-	TGTGCCAGCAGTTTAATCTTGGGGGGTTATGACAATCAGCCCCAGCATTTT	CASSLILGGYDNQPQHF